A single sample is the source of the 22 T cell receptor beta chains below, sequenced in a study of blood T cell repertoires in COVID-19. Here immunoSEQ multiplex PCR was the method, and the copy in TCRdb shows in-frame clones only, minus some. The table records roughly 170,000 clones, about 83% of them present only once. Sequencing input: PBMCs or T cells enriched from blood (not recorded which). The receptor source for this set is a woman in her forties or fifties in a cohort exposed to, infected with or recovered from COVID-19 (not recorded which).

The chain links TRBV5-4 to TRBJ1-3; D ambiguous. Germline V gene lookup returns CDR1 SGHNT and CDR2 YYREEE (reference sequence). With 1 base removed from V and 3 bases from J, the gap between germline ends came to 8 bases. The CDR3 loop spans 14 amino acids. The CDR3 loop reads CASSLSGYGNTIYF. The DNA for the CDR3 is TGTGCCAGCAGCTTGTCCGGTTATGGAAACACCATATATTTT.

The V gene is TRBV7-9, the J gene TRBJ2-5; no clear D gene. Germline V gene lookup returns CDR1 SEHNR and CDR2 FQNEAQ (reference sequence). The V and J ends lost 3 bases and 4 bases respectively, with 15 bases between them. The CDR3 runs to 15 residues. The CDR3 DNA reads TGTGCCAGCAGCTTCCCCATGACTGGTCCAGAGACCCAGTACTTC. Translation: CASSFPMTGPETQYF.

The chain combines TRBV28 with TRBJ2-7, with 8 positions matching TRBD1. Losses at the gene ends were 8 bases for V and 6 bases for J; bases not matched to a gene: 15. The CDR3 is 15 residues long. In germline, CDR1 is MDHEN, CDR2 SYDVKM. The CDR3 loop reads CASLARTGYRAEQYF. The CDR3 coding sequence is TGTGCCAGCCTCGCAAGGACAGGGTACCGTGCCGAGCAGTACTTC.

The chain links TRBV28 to TRBJ1-2; maybe TRBD1 (5 bases). Germline V lookup: CDR1 MDHEN, CDR2 SYDVKM. With 3 bases removed from V and 10 bases from J, the gap between germline ends came to 12 bases. This CDR3 has 12 amino acids. CDR3 sequence: CASSLSRDDYTF. The CDR3 coding sequence is TGTGCCAGCAGTTTGTCCAGGGATGACTACACCTTC.

The V and J genes are TRBV9 and TRBJ1-2; D is ambiguous. The length of the CDR3 is 14 residues. V was shortened by 3 bases and J by 4 bases, with 13 bases between the two germline ends. Per germline, CDR1 SGDLS and CDR2 YYNGEE. For the CDR3, the DNA is TGTGCCAGCAGCGATCTCGTCGGGTCCTATGGCTACACCTTC. Its translation: CASSDLVGSYGYTF.

The rearrangement links TRBV10-3 to TRBJ1-2; D gene ambiguous. The length of the CDR3 is 13 residues. Germline CDR1 ENHRY, CDR2 SYGVKD. V was cut by 7 bases and J by 0 bases, with 9 bases left in between. CDR3 amino acids: CAITGETNYGYTF. The CDR3 DNA reads TGTGCCATCACTGGAGAGACTAACTATGGCTACACCTTC.

V gene TRBV5-1 combines with J gene TRBJ2-7; no firm D call. Trimming cost V 0 bases and J 0 bases, with 7 bases left between them. The CDR3 is 14 residues long. Germline values: CDR1 SGHRS, CDR2 YFSETQ. CDR3 loop: CASSLEGGSYEQYF. DNA for the CDR3: TGCGCCAGCAGCTTGGAAGGCGGCTCCTACGAGCAGTACTTC.

The chain joins TRBV5-1 to TRBJ1-3; 8 positions agree with TRBD1. Losses at the gene ends were 4 bases for V and 10 bases for J; bases not matched to a gene: 10. CDR1 is SGHRS and CDR2 is YFSETQ in the germline V gene. The CDR3 spans 14 residues. The CDR3 region has the DNA TGCGCCAGCAGCGGACAGGGAAGTTTAGAGACCATATATTTT. Its translation is CASSGQGSLETIYF.

The V call is TRBV18, the J call TRBJ1-2, with 8 bases identical to TRBD1. CDR3 size: 14 residues. V lost 0 bases, J lost 7 bases, and 4 bases stayed unmatched. CDR1 is KGHSH and CDR2 is LQKENI in the germline V gene. The DNA of the CDR3 is TGTGCCAGCTCACCACCACAGGGGGTAATTGGCTACACCTTC. Translating gives CASSPPQGVIGYTF.

V and J are TRBV7-9 and TRBJ1-6; tentative D call: TRBD1 (5 bases). CDR1 is SEHNR, CDR2 FQNEAQ, per germline (reference sequence). The CDR3 is made up of 15 amino acids. Trimming removed 1 base at V and 8 bases at J, with 12 bases between. The CDR3: CASSLVGGEDSPLHF. CDR3 nucleotides: TGTGCCAGCAGCTTAGTTGGAGGGGAAGATTCACCCCTCCACTTT.

This clone was detected only once. V gene TRBV10-3 combines with J gene TRBJ1-2; 9 nucleotides match TRBD1. This CDR3 region has 15 residues. After removal of 10 bases from V and 4 bases from J, the junction contained 13 bases not matched to a gene. Germline V CDR1 and CDR2: ENHRY, SYGVKD. CDR3 in amino acids: CATNGDRDESYGYTF. The CDR3 bases are TGTGCCACCAATGGGGACAGGGACGAAAGCTATGGCTACACCTTC.

The chain uses TRBV28 and TRBJ1-5; 12 nucleotides agree with TRBD1. The junction had 10 bases not matched to a gene; V was cut back by 5 bases and J by 5 bases. This CDR3 has 17 amino acids. The V gene's germline CDR1 is MDHEN and CDR2 SYDVKM. The CDR3, as DNA: TGTGCCAGCAGTGAACCTAGGGGACAGGGGGCGGATCAGCCCCAGCATTTT. Translated, it gives CASSEPRGQGADQPQHF.

The J gene is TRBJ2-2, the V gene TRBV5-1, with TRBD1 identical over 7 bases. The V and J ends lost 4 bases and 1 base, in that order; junction bases with no gene match: 4. Germline CDR1 SGHRS, CDR2 YFSETQ. CDR3 length: 15 residues. The CDR3 protein is CASSRGTENTGELFF. The DNA for the CDR3 is TGCGCCAGCAGCCGAGGGACAGAGAACACCGGGGAGCTGTTTTTT.

CDR3 nucleotides: TGTGCCAGCAGCCTCCAGCCTCCGGGGGGTGAAAAACTGTTTTTT. Amino acids: CASSLQPPGGEKLFF. The J gene is TRBJ1-4, the V gene TRBV7-2; the D gene is possibly TRBD1 (5 bases). The CDR3 is 15 amino acids. Germline assignment: CDR1 SGHTA and CDR2 FQGNSA. Trimming pared 5 bases from V and 7 bases from J, leaving 17 bases between.

V is TRBV5-4 and J is TRBJ1-1, with a weak D call TRBD1 (5 bases). CDR3 length: 13 amino acids. Between the trimmed V and J ends, which lost 3 bases and 5 bases, there was a span of 11 bases. Germline lookup yields CDR1 SGHNT and CDR2 YYREEE (reference sequence). CDR3 DNA: TGTGCCAGCAGCTCCGTCAGGGATACTGAAGCTTTCTTT. Translating it yields CASSSVRDTEAFF.

This rearrangement joins TRBV29-1 to TRBJ1-5, with TRBD1 matching 8 bases. Germline trimming cut 6 bases from V and 2 bases from J; bases unmatched to any gene: 3. Germline V gene data show CDR1 as SQVTM and CDR2 as ANQGSEA. CDR3 length: 13 residues. CDR3 loop: CSVGQAGNQPQHF. The CDR3 DNA reads as TGCAGCGTGGGACAGGCGGGCAATCAGCCCCAGCATTTT.

This clone was seen only a few times. V usage is TRBV19 and J usage is TRBJ1-5, with 7 bases aligning to TRBD1. After removal of 10 bases from V and 5 bases from J, the junction contained 14 bases not matched to a gene. The CDR3 totals 15 residues. The germline CDR1 and CDR2 sequences are LNHDA and SQIVND (reference sequence). The CDR3 bases are TGTGCCACCCGGGGGGGACAGACCTCCTATCAGCCCCAGCATTTT. Its protein product is CATRGGQTSYQPQHF.

This chain uses TRBV2 with TRBJ1-3; possibly TRBD1 for D (5 bases). CDR3 length: 12 residues. V lost 6 bases to trimming and J lost 4 bases, with 7 bases between them. CDR1 and CDR2 (germline): SNHLY, FYNNEI. CDR3 bases: TGTGCCAGCAGGGGACTAGGAAACACCATATATTTT. It yields the protein CASRGLGNTIYF.

The rearrangement joins TRBV9 to TRBJ2-1; 11 nucleotides match TRBD2. The CDR3 extends over 16 amino acids. V was clipped by 4 bases and J by 7 bases; unmatched bases: 10. The germline V gene encodes CDR1 SGDLS and CDR2 YYNGEE. CDR3: CASSPGLAGGQNEQFF. DNA of the CDR3: TGTGCCAGCAGCCCCGGGTTAGCGGGGGGGCAGAATGAGCAGTTCTTC.

This chain uses TRBV19 with TRBJ1-6; 7 nucleotides line up with TRBD1. Germline V gene lookup returns CDR1 LNHDA and CDR2 SQIVND (reference sequence). V shed 6 bases, J shed 12 bases, and the junction held 8 bases outside the gene matches. This CDR3 region has 13 residues. DNA of the CDR3: TGTGCCAGTAGAAATACAGGGGTGGGACCCCTCCACTTT. Its translation is CASRNTGVGPLHF.

The genes are TRBV6-5 and TRBJ1-4, with a possible D match to TRBD1 (5 bases). The germline V gene has CDR1 MNHEY and CDR2 SVGAGI. Trimming removed 2 bases from V and 14 bases from J, with 12 bases in between. This CDR3 is built from 12 residues. The CDR3 sequence: CASSYQGGMLFF. The CDR3, as DNA: TGTGCCAGCAGTTACCAGGGAGGGATGCTGTTTTTT.

V and J are TRBV7-2 and TRBJ2-3; 10 nucleotides line up with TRBD2. The CDR3 is made up of 17 amino acids. Trimming cost V 0 bases and J 2 bases; bases outside gene matches: 5. The germline V gene has CDR1 SGHTA and CDR2 FQGNSA. The CDR3 loop is CASSLALLAGVTDTQYF. CDR3 nucleotide sequence: TGTGCCAGCAGCTTAGCGCTGCTAGCGGGAGTCACAGATACGCAGTATTTT.